This T cell receptor (beta chain) was documented in a study of tumor-infiltrating lymphocytes in localized non-small cell lung cancer. Study-level information: Patients included smokers and never-smokers with various histologies, some sampled after neoadjuvant chemotherapy. Notes on the study in general: TCR sequencing covered a subset of patients with enough tissue. Immunotypes IM1 and IM2 had similar TCR-derived T-cell fractions. Higher tumor T cell infiltration than in uninvolved lung was supported by TCRbeta sequencing.

To note about this clone: Its antigen is still unknown.

Method: immunoSEQ multiplex PCR; TCRdb's copy keeps in-frame clones and lacks some. Seen here are 10,000 to 13,000 clones, approximately 83% observed once, and the top ten hold approximately 7.8%. The V gene lost 5 bases and the J gene lost 0 bases, with 13 bases spanning the gap. CDR3 length: 15 residues. The germline CDR1 and CDR2 sequences are PRHDT and FYEKMQ (reference sequence). This sequence was found in a human donor with non-small cell lung cancer. Sequencing was performed on uninvolved lung tissue not adjacent to the tumor. The chain carries TRBV13 and TRBJ1-2; D is unresolved. This CDR3 reads CASSTLKTANYGYTF. CDR3 in DNA: TGTGCCAGCAGCACCCTTAAGACGGCTAACTATGGCTACACCTTC.